Sequencing of this T cell receptor (beta chain) was carried out in a study of chemoradiotherapy in HPV16-positive cancers (dated by TCRdb to 2021 to 2024). In the study overall: Candidate HPV-specific T-cell clones and common TCR motifs were defined by functional T-cell assays performed on cells from two HPV16-positive patients. The study asked whether T-cell immunity to the HPV oncoproteins E6 and E7 changes during chemoradiotherapy and whether this immunity affects survival. TCR repertoires from roughly 93 patients with HPV-related cancers were then used to track the candidate HPV-specific TCRs and motifs.

What the authors observed across the whole study: Expansion of candidate HPV-specific clones and E7-related TCR motifs was observed in the tumor microenvironment during treatment, whereas no such expansion was observed for non-HPV-specific T cells. In HPV16-positive patients, expansion of HPV-responsive T cells during chemoradiotherapy was associated with improved recurrence-free survival. The functional definition of HPV-specific T cells was derived from only two HPV16-positive patients, and the survival association was reported for HPV16-positive patients.

Preparation of the library involved the immunoSEQ multiplex PCR assay. TCRdb took over this immuneACCESS table, retaining in-frame rearrangements with V and J assigned. Such tables are incomplete; in checked studies, under half of the missing clones stem from an unresolved V gene, and the remainder is unexplained. The sample profile shows hundreds of clones; 88% of them were found once. The ten largest make up around 11% of the sample. On this clone: The clone's antigen remains unknown. Within one base of it there is no much larger clone, and no base qualities were kept.

Because repertoires were sampled repeatedly during chemoradiotherapy, clonal expansion in the tumor microenvironment could be followed. V is clipped by 2 bases and J by 4 bases, and the sequence between their germline boundaries is 8 bases long. CDR1 and CDR2, per the germline V gene, are SGHTA and FQGNSA. Spanning cysteine to phenylalanine, the CDR3 consists of 13 amino acids. Of all the DNA, just the CDR3 is kept, 39 bases in frame from base 1. The starting material was tumor tissue, obtained from a patient who underwent chemoradiotherapy. The rearranged segments are TRBV7-2 and TRBJ1-1, and perhaps TRBD1 as D gene, on 5 matching bases. The source of this sequence is a human donor with HPV-associated anogenital cancer. The sequenced DNA: TGTGCCAGCAGCTTACAGGGAGGCACTGAAGCTTTCTTT. This translates into CASSLQGGTEAFF.